This section outlines one T cell receptor beta chain sequence together with its context. No antigen is known for it. The input lacks base qualities; no much larger clone sits a single base away. This record comes from a study of blood T cell repertoires in COVID-19 (TCRdb year 2020). Looking at the study overall: Samples from collaborators originated in the United States, Italy and Spain and spanned both the acute and convalescent phases of COVID-19. Where HLA class I and class II types were available, the types were taken from metadata supplied by the sample provider, not from assay-based typing. The repertoires were released in a freely available public database intended as a resource for research on the immune response to SARS-CoV-2. The dataset comprised deeply sampled blood TCRbeta repertoires from subjects exposed to, actively infected with, or recovered from COVID-19. The material from the prospective study consisted of cDNA or gDNA derived from T cells, B-cell-depleted T cells, or PBMCs. Samples were obtained from the ongoing ImmuneRACE study (first 160 participants) and from 1,254 subjects provided by 6 global collaborators. The sample metadata nearly always contained a de-identified subject ID, COVID-19 status, age in years and sex.

The immunoSEQ Assay, a bias-controlled multiplex PCR, was used to amplify TCRbeta CDR3 regions from genomic DNA. Per the source publication's procedure: The number of nucleated cells in each sample was estimated from the amplification of reference gene primers within the assay. Sequence reads were collapsed and filtered to measure the absolute abundance of every unique TCRbeta CDR3 rearrangement. Productive Simpson clonality was computed per sample as the square root of Simpson's diversity index over productive rearrangements. TCRdb retrieved this table from immuneACCESS and kept in-frame rearrangements only. Not all clones are present; in checked studies, unresolved V genes account for under half, and no reason is known for the remainder. The V and J calls and the clone size are those of that table, but D and trimming were determined from the DNA. The sample records about 280,000 clones, roughly 89% of which are singletons. In total, the top ten clones hold around 10% of the sample.

In Seattle, one collaborating source enrolled patients while the infection was active and tracked those patients longitudinally over the course of disease. Whole blood was collected in K2EDTA tubes by collaborating institutions according to the institutions' own protocols. For TCRbeta analysis, collaborators shipped samples in one of three forms: frozen whole blood, isolated PBMCs, or DNA extracted from either of those sample types. Taken from cysteine to phenylalanine, the CDR3 has 13 residues. CDR3 DNA only is kept here, 39 bases in frame from base 1. The germline V gene (reference sequence) specifies SGHNT as CDR1 and YYREEE as CDR2. The junction carries 18 bases between V and J, which are trimmed by 7 bases and 8 bases respectively. Findings and caveats that apply to the study as a whole: The quantity of clinical and demographic metadata differed by source and by participant and was supplied without curation.

This clonotype originated in a woman aged 25 to 39 with COVID-19, enrolled during active disease. The rearrangement joined TRBV5-4 to TRBJ1-2, with the D gene not clear enough to name. The material sequenced was peripheral blood. The DNA is TGTGCCAGCCGCCCAAAGGAGGTGAGAGGCTACACCTTC. Its translation is CASRPKEVRGYTF.